Each of the 6 T cell receptor beta chains below was sequenced from the same sample in a study of monozygotic twins with inflammatory bowel disease. TCRdb re-called the 5' RACE reads and gives one entry per CDR3 protein, without DNA. The sample data list 90,000 to 110,000 distinct CDR3 sequences. Sequenced sample: blood. The receptors derive from a human donor with ulcerative colitis or Crohn's disease, or a healthy co-twin of an affected twin (not recorded which).

The rearrangement uses TRBV5-1 and TRBJ2-2; TCRdb proposes TRBD2, but this gene call is untestable without DNA. CDR3 length equals 16 residues. CDR1 and CDR2 (germline): SGHRS, YFSETQ. The CDR3 reads CASSLLVGRNTGELFF.

The rearrangement uses TRBV7-2 and TRBJ1-2; TCRdb designates TRBD1, a call that cannot be tested without DNA. Germline lookup yields CDR1 SGHTA and CDR2 FQGNSA. The CDR3 spans 14 residues. The CDR3 here is CASSPDRGPYGYTF.

The chain has TRBV20-1 and TRBJ1-1; the TCRdb D gene call, TRBD1, has no DNA to confirm it. CDR1 is DFQATT and CDR2 is SNEGSKA in the germline V gene (reference sequence). This CDR3 is 16 amino acids long. The CDR3 sequence: CSASGTGKGTNTEAFF.

This chain connects TRBV29-1 to TRBJ1-5. CDR3 size: 15 residues. CDR1 and CDR2 (germline): SQVTM, ANQGSEA. CDR3: CSVVTQPNSNQPQHF.

The chain joins TRBV10-3 to TRBJ2-1; TCRdb names TRBD2, which stays unverified in the absence of DNA. Germline CDR1 and CDR2: ENHRY and SYGVKD. There are 15 residues in the CDR3. CDR3: CAISESGGFYNEQFF.

This sequence joins TRBV19 and TRBJ2-7; TCRdb indicates TRBD1, and absent DNA this call remains unverified. The germline V gene encodes CDR1 LNHDA and CDR2 SQIVND (reference sequence). There are 13 residues in the CDR3. CDR3: CASRAGQHYEQYF.